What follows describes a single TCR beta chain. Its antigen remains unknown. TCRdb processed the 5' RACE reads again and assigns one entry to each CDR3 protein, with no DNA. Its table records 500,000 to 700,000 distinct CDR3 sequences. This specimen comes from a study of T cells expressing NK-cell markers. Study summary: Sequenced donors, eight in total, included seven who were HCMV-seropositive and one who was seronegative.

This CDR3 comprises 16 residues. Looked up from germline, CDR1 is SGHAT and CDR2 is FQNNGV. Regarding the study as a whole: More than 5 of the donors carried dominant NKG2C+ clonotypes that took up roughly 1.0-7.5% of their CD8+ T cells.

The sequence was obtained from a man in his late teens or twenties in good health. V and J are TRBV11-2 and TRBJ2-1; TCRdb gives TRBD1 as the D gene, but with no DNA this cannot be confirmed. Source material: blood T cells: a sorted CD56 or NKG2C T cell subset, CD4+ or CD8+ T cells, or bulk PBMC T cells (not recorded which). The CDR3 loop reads CASSHPGKTPNNEQFF. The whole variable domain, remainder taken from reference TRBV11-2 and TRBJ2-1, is EAGVAQSPRYKIIEKRQSVAFWCNPISGHATLYWYQQILGQGPKLLIQFQNNGVVDDSQLPKDRFSAERLKGVDSTLKIQPAKLEDSAVYLCASSHPGKTPNNEQFFGPGTRLTVL.